These 18 T cell receptor beta chains were sequenced from one sample in a study of T cell repertoires in cytomegalovirus infection (dated by TCRdb to about 2019). TCRdb shows the sequencer as Illumina HiSeq 1500. TCRdb ran its own pipeline on the public reads, namely fastp trimming at Q25 and MiXCR clone calling, and kept in-frame beta chains. CDR3 protein sequences are deduplicated, and each keeps its most common genes and DNA. The sample table contains 150,000 to 160,000 distinct CDR3 sequences; only one count was recorded for 20% to 30% of them. The ten largest clones represent roughly 9.7% of the sample. Sequencing was done on a sample of PBMCs. The receptors here all came from a human donor in good health (CMV status not recorded). Some clones in this sample may be carry-over from other donors' samples.

As concerns this clonotype: A much more abundant neighbour one base away suggests this may be a read error. Here the CDR3 DNA reads TGTGCCAGCAGTTTACGGCCTGGCAGGGGTCCTGAGATCCAGTACTTC. Translated, it gives CASSLRPGRGPEIQYF. This chain links TRBV28 with TRBJ2-5; a weak D match, TRBD1 (6 bases). The CDR3 contains 16 residues. The germline V gene encodes CDR1 MDHEN and CDR2 SYDVKM.

The chain recombines TRBV11-2 with TRBJ1-6; D unclear. The germline CDR1 and CDR2 sequences are SGHAT and FQNNGV. The CDR3 has 14 residues. The V and J ends lost 0 bases and 7 bases respectively, with 7 bases between them. The CDR3 sequence: CASSLDPRNSPLHF. DNA of the CDR3: TGTGCCAGCAGCTTAGATCCGAGGAATTCACCCCTCCACTTT.

The rearrangement links TRBV7-6 to TRBJ2-5; the D is unclear. The CDR3 length is 13 residues. V lost 1 base to trimming and J lost 5 bases, with 8 bases between them. CDR1 and CDR2 from the germline V gene are SGHVS and FNYEAQ. The CDR3 DNA reads as TGTGCCAGCAGCTTAGAAAACGGCGAGACCCAGTACTTC. It is translated as CASSLENGETQYF.

In its sample, this clonotype was seen a few times. This CDR3 reads CSAPSGTDTQYF. Written as DNA, the CDR3 is TGCAGTGCCCCGTCAGGCACAGATACGCAGTATTTT. The chain is built from TRBV20-1 and TRBJ2-3, with D unclear. This CDR3 comprises 12 residues. V lost 6 bases and J 1 base, leaving 8 bases between the germline ends. Per germline, CDR1 DFQATT and CDR2 SNEGSKA (reference sequence).

The chain links TRBV19 to TRBJ2-1; 8 bases fit TRBD1. The CDR3 is 14 residues long. Germline CDR1 is LNHDA and CDR2 is SQIVND (reference sequence). J gave up 7 bases and V 5 bases, and 7 bases lay outside the gene matches. Here the CDR3 reads CASSAGTGGNEQFF. The CDR3 DNA reads TGTGCCAGTAGTGCCGGGACAGGCGGGAATGAGCAGTTCTTC. Full variable domain (remainder filled in from reference TRBV19 and TRBJ2-1): DGGITQSPKYLFRKEGQNVTLSCEQNLNHDAMYWYRQDPGQGLRLIYYSQIVNDFQKGDIAEGYSVSREKKESFPLTVTSAQKNPTAFYLCASSAGTGGNEQFFGPGTRLTVL.

The CDR3 DNA reads as TGTGCCTGGAGCACTAGCGGCCTCAATGAGCAGTTCTTC. Encoded protein: CAWSTSGLNEQFF. The chain links TRBV30 to TRBJ2-1, with 8 bases identical to TRBD2. This CDR3 is 13 amino acids long. Germline V gives CDR1 GTSNPN, CDR2 SVGIG (reference sequence). Losses at the gene ends were 3 bases for V and 6 bases for J; bases not matched to a gene: 4.

The chain recombines TRBV5-1 with TRBJ2-5; D perhaps matches TRBD2 (6 bases). The CDR3 sequence is 15 residues long. CDR1 is SGHRS and CDR2 is YFSETQ in the germline V gene. The V and J ends lost 0 bases and 2 bases respectively, with 11 bases between them. CDR3 bases: TGCGCCAGCAGCTTGGGACTAGTGGGACAAGAGACCCAGTACTTC. This sequence encodes CASSLGLVGQETQYF.

This clonotype was found a few times. The chain uses TRBV29-1 and TRBJ2-5; D may match TRBD1 or TRBD2 (5 bases each). CDR3 length: 16 amino acids. Germline values: CDR1 SQVTM, CDR2 ANQGSEA. V lost 3 bases to trimming and J lost 5 bases, with 22 bases between them. For the CDR3, the DNA is TGCAGCGTTGATCCGGGACGTGGGGCCATAGGGGAGACCCAGTACTTC. Translation: CSVDPGRGAIGETQYF.

The chain links TRBV28 to TRBJ1-1; D is ambiguous. The CDR3 is 12 amino acids. From germline, CDR1 is MDHEN and CDR2 SYDVKM. Trimming cost V 5 bases and J 2 bases, with 6 bases left between them. CDR3 DNA: TGTGCCAGCAGTGTTGTAAACACTGAAGCTTTCTTT. It translates to CASSVVNTEAFF.

This clonotype was detected ten times or more. This chain joins TRBV7-9 and TRBJ2-2; 9 nucleotides agree with TRBD2. CDR1 SEHNR and CDR2 FQNEAQ come from the germline V gene (reference sequence). Germline trimming cut 1 base from V and 4 bases from J; bases unmatched to any gene: 4. The CDR3 has 16 amino acids. The CDR3 loop reads CASSLVAGAFTGELFF. The CDR3 bases are TGTGCCAGCAGCTTAGTAGCGGGGGCGTTCACCGGGGAGCTGTTTTTT.

The CDR3: CSASQGTGANVLTF. The CDR3 DNA sequence: TGCAGTGCTAGCCAGGGTACTGGGGCCAACGTCCTGACTTTC. The chain employs TRBV20-1 and TRBJ2-6, with D maybe TRBD1 (5 bases). The V end was cut by 3 bases, the J end by 2 bases, with 8 bases between. Germline lookup yields CDR1 DFQATT and CDR2 SNEGSKA (reference sequence). CDR3 length: 14 amino acids.

The genes are TRBV7-3 and TRBJ2-1; 10 bases agree with TRBD1. CDR1 is SGHTA, CDR2 FQGTGA, per germline. The CDR3 has 17 residues. The trim removed 5 bases at V and 0 bases at J, leaving 7 bases unmatched. CDR3 bases: TGTGCCAGCAGCCCCCTCGGACAGGGGGGCTCCTACAATGAGCAGTTCTTC. It specifies CASSPLGQGGSYNEQFF. The whole variable domain, remainder taken from reference TRBV7-3 and TRBJ2-1, is GAGVSQTPSNKVTEKGKYVELRCDPISGHTALYWYRQSLGQGPEFLIYFQGTGAADDSGLPNDRFFAVRPEGSVSTLKIQRTERGDSAVYLCASSPLGQGGSYNEQFFGPGTRLTVL.

This chain links TRBV5-4 with TRBJ2-2; no firm D call. The CDR3 sequence is 14 residues long. Trimming left V 4 bases short and J 3 bases short, with 10 bases between. In germline, CDR1 is SGHNT, CDR2 YYREEE (reference sequence). In nucleotides, the CDR3 is TGTGCCAGCAGCCCGACTGTTGACACCGGGGAGCTGTTTTTT. This encodes CASSPTVDTGELFF. The variable domain in full, with the rest retrieved from reference TRBV5-4 and TRBJ2-2, is ETGVTQSPTHLIKTRGQQVTLRCSSQSGHNTVSWYQQALGQGPQFIFQYYREEENGRGNFPPRFSGLQFPNYSSELNVNALELDDSALYLCASSPTVDTGELFFGEGSRLTVL.

The CDR3 region has the DNA TGTGCCAGCAGTTCGAAACCCGTAGGCAGGGAAACTCAAGCTTTCTTT. Protein sequence: CASSSKPVGRETQAFF. This chain joins TRBV25-1 and TRBJ1-1; possibly TRBD1 for D (5 bases). Germline lookup yields CDR1 MGHDK and CDR2 SYGVNS. The CDR3 is 16 residues long. V dropped 5 bases and J dropped 9 bases, with 25 bases sitting between them.

This clonotype was detected many times. The CDR3 bases are TGTGCCAGCAGCACTGGGGGGGAGACCCAGTACTTC. Protein: CASSTGGETQYF. The chain uses TRBV7-8 and TRBJ2-5, with D perhaps TRBD2 (6 bases). The V gene's germline CDR1 is SGHVS and CDR2 FQNEAQ. Trimming removed 5 bases from V and 5 bases from J, with 9 bases in between. This CDR3 comprises 12 residues.

The V call is TRBV7-9, the J call TRBJ2-2; D might be TRBD2 (6 bases). Germline CDR1 is SEHNR and CDR2 is FQNEAQ (reference sequence). The CDR3 spans 16 residues. Trimming pared 1 base from V and 2 bases from J, leaving 11 bases between. CDR3 in DNA: TGTGCCAGCAGCTTAGATGCGGGAACTAACACCGGGGAGCTGTTTTTT. It is translated as CASSLDAGTNTGELFF. The full variable domain, with the rest looked up from reference TRBV7-9 and TRBJ2-2, is DTGVSQNPRHKITKRGQNVTFRCDPISEHNRLYWYRQTLGQGPEFLTYFQNEAQLEKSRLLSDRFSAERPKGSFSTLEIQRTEQGDSAMYLCASSLDAGTNTGELFFGEGSRLTVL.

This clonotype was picked up many times. V and J are TRBV7-9 and TRBJ2-3; D is tentatively TRBD1 or TRBD2 (5 bases each). Germline lookup yields CDR1 SEHNR and CDR2 FQNEAQ (reference sequence). The length of the CDR3 is 16 residues. V lost 3 bases to trimming and J lost 2 bases, with 15 bases between them. The CDR3 coding sequence is TGTGCCAGCAGCTTTTCCGGGACGGCCGTCACAGATACGCAGTATTTT. It translates to CASSFSGTAVTDTQYF.

CDR3 protein: CAINNHPRGAVANVLTF. The CDR3 region has the DNA TGTGCCATCAACAACCACCCGAGGGGGGCCGTGGCCAACGTCCTGACTTTC. The chain is built from TRBV10-3 and TRBJ2-6; either TRBD1 or TRBD2 may fit D (6 bases each). The germline CDR1 and CDR2 sequences are ENHRY and SYGVKD. This CDR3 is built from 17 residues. V shed 7 bases and J shed 6 bases, with 22 bases lying between them.